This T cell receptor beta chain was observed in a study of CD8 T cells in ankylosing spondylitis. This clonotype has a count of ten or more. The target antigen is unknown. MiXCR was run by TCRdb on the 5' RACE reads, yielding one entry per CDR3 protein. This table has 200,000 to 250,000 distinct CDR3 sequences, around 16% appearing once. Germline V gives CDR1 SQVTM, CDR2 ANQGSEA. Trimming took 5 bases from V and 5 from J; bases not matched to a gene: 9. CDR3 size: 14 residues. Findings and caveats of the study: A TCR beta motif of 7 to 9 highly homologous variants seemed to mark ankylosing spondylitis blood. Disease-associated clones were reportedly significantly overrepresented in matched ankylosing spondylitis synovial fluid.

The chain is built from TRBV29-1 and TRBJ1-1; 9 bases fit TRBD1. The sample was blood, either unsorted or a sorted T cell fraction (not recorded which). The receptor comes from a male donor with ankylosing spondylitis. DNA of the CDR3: TGCAGCGTTAATAGTGGGACAGGGATGACTGAAGCTTTCTTT. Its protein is CSVNSGTGMTEAFF.